Following are 31 T cell receptor beta chains from one sample sequenced in a study of blood T cell repertoires in COVID-19 (dated by TCRdb to about 2020). The method behind the library was the immunoSEQ multiplex PCR assay. TCRdb carries this immuneACCESS record with in-frame sequences only. Its versions omit some clonotypes, under half of them owing to an unresolved V gene in the studies checked, with the rest unexplained. Across this sample there are more than 85,000 clones, with about 85% seen only once. The ten biggest clones cover approximately 13% of the sample. The sequenced sample was peripheral blood. The receptors stem from a human donor in a cohort sampled during active COVID-19.

The chain is built from TRBV4-3 and TRBJ1-1; no firm D call. The V end was cut by 6 bases, the J end by 1 base, with 9 bases between. Germline lookup yields CDR1 LGHNA and CDR2 YSLEER. This CDR3 has 13 amino acids. CDR3 nucleotide sequence: TGCGCCAGCAGACAGACAACGAACACTGAAGCTTTCTTT. Amino acids: CASRQTTNTEAFF.

The V call is TRBV24-1, the J call TRBJ1-4; D unclear. The CDR3 contains 14 residues. The germline gives CDR1 KGHDR, CDR2 SFDVKD. Trimming removed 9 bases at V and 8 bases at J, with 18 bases between. The DNA of the CDR3 is TGTGCCACCGCCCGGGGAGCTGAGGAGGAAAAACTGTTTTTT. As protein: CATARGAEEEKLFF.

This clone was observed a single time. The rearrangement joins TRBV12-3 or TRBV12-4 to TRBJ2-7, with D possibly TRBD1 on 5 matching bases. V shed 7 bases and J shed 3 bases, with 7 bases lying between them. The CDR3 runs to 11 residues. The CDR3 region has the DNA TGTGCCAGCACCCAGGGCTACGAGCAGTACTTC. Translation: CASTQGYEQYF.

The V call is TRBV11-1, the J call TRBJ2-4; no clear D gene. Trimming cost V 5 bases and J 0 bases, with 8 bases left between them. The CDR3 spans 14 residues. Germline CDR1 and CDR2: SGHAT and FQDESV (reference sequence). The chain's CDR3 is CASSPARAKNIQYF. In DNA form, the CDR3 reads TGTGCCAGCAGCCCTGCGAGAGCCAAAAACATTCAGTACTTC.

V is TRBV7-9 and J is TRBJ1-1; the D is unclear. Trimming removed 1 base from V and 0 bases from J, with 3 bases in between. CDR3 length equals 13 residues. CDR1 and CDR2 from the germline V gene are SEHNR and FQNEAQ (reference sequence). The CDR3 spells CASSLDMNTEAFF. In DNA, the CDR3 is TGTGCCAGCAGCTTAGACATGAACACTGAAGCTTTCTTT.

The rearrangement uses TRBV6-4 and TRBJ1-2; 9 nucleotides agree with TRBD1. Germline V gives CDR1 MRHNA, CDR2 SNTAGT. The CDR3 is 14 amino acids. With 6 bases clipped from V and 8 bases from J, the junction kept 10 bases outside the gene matches. The CDR3 region is CASSPEWTGEGYTF. The CDR3 DNA sequence: TGTGCCAGCAGCCCAGAATGGACAGGGGAAGGCTACACCTTC.

The chain is built from TRBV29-1 and TRBJ1-2; D may be TRBD1 (5 bases). V was trimmed by 6 bases and J by 2 bases, leaving 10 bases between them. The length of the CDR3 is 12 residues. In germline, CDR1 is SQVTM, CDR2 ANQGSEA. This chain's CDR3 is CSVDDSNYGYTF. The DNA for the CDR3 is TGCAGCGTGGATGACAGCAACTATGGCTACACCTTC.

The J gene is TRBJ2-7, the V gene TRBV7-2, with D tentatively TRBD2 (6 bases). V was shortened by 2 bases and J by 1 base, with 6 bases between the two germline ends. The CDR3 covers 13 residues. Germline CDR1 reads SGHTA; CDR2 reads FQGNSA. CDR3 sequence: CASSLRGSYEQYF. DNA of the CDR3: TGTGCCAGCAGCTTACGGGGGTCCTACGAGCAGTACTTC.

This clone was recorded once. V usage is TRBV14 and J usage is TRBJ1-2; D perhaps matches TRBD1 (5 bases). The germline V gene has CDR1 SGHDN and CDR2 FVKESK. The CDR3 extends over 14 amino acids. Trimming took 5 bases from V and 3 from J, leaving 13 bases between them. The CDR3 DNA reads TGTGCCAGCAGCGACAGCCTTGGAGACTATGGCTACACCTTC. Translation: CASSDSLGDYGYTF.

This clone was detected once. The chain combines TRBV13 with TRBJ1-1, with D unclear. The germline V gene has CDR1 PRHDT and CDR2 FYEKMQ (reference sequence). V was clipped by 1 base and J by 2 bases, with 11 bases between them. The CDR3 extends over 15 amino acids. In DNA form, the CDR3 reads TGTGCCAGCAGCTTAGTTGAACAGATTAACACTGAAGCTTTCTTT. Its translation is CASSLVEQINTEAFF.

The chain is built from TRBV10-2 and TRBJ2-5; 9 nucleotides match TRBD2. The CDR3 has 18 residues. Germline values: CDR1 WSHSY, CDR2 SAAADI. Losses at the gene ends were 4 bases for V and 1 base for J; bases not matched to a gene: 13. CDR3 loop: CASSGSSGIPGGQETQYF. CDR3 coding DNA: TGCGCCAGCAGTGGGTCTAGCGGGATTCCCGGGGGCCAAGAGACCCAGTACTTC.

The chain has TRBV5-1 and TRBJ1-2; D gene ambiguous. V was cut by 0 bases and J by 4 bases, with 10 bases left in between. The germline CDR1 and CDR2 sequences are SGHRS and YFSETQ. The CDR3 is 14 residues long. DNA of the CDR3: TGCGCCAGCAGCTTGGCCGAGGGCGGCTATGGCTACACCTTC. Its protein is CASSLAEGGYGYTF.

This chain joins TRBV5-1 and TRBJ2-7, with 7 bases that match TRBD2. Germline V lookup: CDR1 SGHRS, CDR2 YFSETQ. J was trimmed by 0 bases and V by 4 bases; bases with no gene match: 4. This CDR3 spans 14 amino acids. CDR3 in DNA: TGCGCCAGCAGCCACTGGACTAGCTCCTACGAGCAGTACTTC. The encoded protein is CASSHWTSSYEQYF.

Ten or more counts support this clone. The chain is built from TRBV27 and TRBJ2-7; D might be TRBD1 (5 bases). With 6 bases removed from V and 0 bases from J, the gap between germline ends came to 9 bases. Germline CDR1 MNHEY, CDR2 SMNVEV (reference sequence). The CDR3 spans 13 residues. In DNA, the CDR3 is TGTGCCAGCAGCCGACAGAGCTCCTACGAGCAGTACTTC. Its translation is CASSRQSSYEQYF.

In nucleotides, the CDR3 is TGTGCCAGTAGTTCGGCCGGGACTAGCGGCGATACGCAGTATTTT. This sequence encodes CASSSAGTSGDTQYF. The genes are TRBV19 and TRBJ2-3; 11 bases match TRBD2. CDR1 and CDR2 from the germline V gene are LNHDA and SQIVND (reference sequence). V gave up 5 bases and J gave up 6 bases; unmatched junction bases: 7. The CDR3 is made up of 15 amino acids.

The chain employs TRBV7-2 and TRBJ2-5, with TRBD2 matching over 7 bases. This CDR3 region has 15 residues. Trimming at V came to 5 bases and at J to 5 bases, leaving 11 bases not matched to a gene. The germline V gene encodes CDR1 SGHTA and CDR2 FQGNSA. In nucleotides, the CDR3 is TGTGCCAGCAGCCCCCGCCCGTGGGGGGGGGAGACCCAGTACTTC. This encodes CASSPRPWGGETQYF.

The chain employs TRBV27 and TRBJ2-7; 9 bases are a match to TRBD1. The germline gives CDR1 MNHEY, CDR2 SMNVEV (reference sequence). The junction had 7 bases not matched to a gene; V was cut back by 5 bases and J by 2 bases. The CDR3 consists of 15 residues. The CDR3 is CASSPGRTGAYEQYF. The CDR3 coding sequence is TGTGCCAGCAGTCCCGGTCGGACAGGGGCCTACGAGCAGTACTTC.

The rearrangement uses TRBV28 and TRBJ1-5, with 7 bases aligning to TRBD1. Germline values: CDR1 MDHEN, CDR2 SYDVKM. After removal of 6 bases from V and 0 bases from J, the junction contained 8 bases not matched to a gene. This CDR3 is built from 16 residues. The CDR3 coding sequence is TGTGCCAGCAGCCAGGGGGTCCGTTATAGCAATCAGCCCCAGCATTTT. Residues: CASSQGVRYSNQPQHF. Based on the CDR3 plus reference TRBV28 and TRBJ1-5, the full variable domain is DVKVTQSSRYLVKRTGEKVFLECVQDMDHENMFWYRQDPGLGLRLIYFSYDVKMKEKGDIPEGYSVSREKKERFSLILESASTNQTSMYLCASSQGVRYSNQPQHFGDGTRLSIL.

This rearrangement joins TRBV19 to TRBJ1-1; possible D gene TRBD1, 5 bases. The germline V gene encodes CDR1 LNHDA and CDR2 SQIVND (reference sequence). The CDR3 spans 14 residues. V gave up 4 bases and J gave up 1 base, with 10 bases separating them. As DNA, the CDR3 is TGTGCCAGTAGTAAAACAACAGGGAACACTGAAGCTTTCTTT. Translated, it gives CASSKTTGNTEAFF.

J is TRBJ2-3 and V is TRBV7-3; perhaps TRBD1 as D (5 bases). The CDR3 loop spans 15 amino acids. Looked up from germline, CDR1 is SGHTA and CDR2 is FQGTGA. V lost 5 bases to trimming and J lost 6 bases, with 18 bases between them. CDR3 DNA sequence: TGTGCCAGCAGCCAGGGTAGCTCCCGGACCGATACGCAGTATTTT. Translating gives CASSQGSSRTDTQYF.

CDR3 sequence (DNA): TGTGCCAGCCCTTGGCGGGGTCAGGATAATTCACCCCTCCACTTT. Translated, it gives CASPWRGQDNSPLHF. The chain carries TRBV3-1 (or the pseudogene TRBV3-2) and TRBJ1-6; D unresolved. The CDR3 extends over 15 amino acids. Per the germline V gene, CDR1 is LGHDT and CDR2 is YNNKEL (reference sequence). V dropped 8 bases and J dropped 5 bases, with 16 bases sitting between them.

This clone was recorded once. This sequence joins TRBV5-6 and TRBJ2-1; D possibly corresponds to TRBD2 (6 bases). The V end was cut by 2 bases, the J end by 4 bases, with 7 bases between. Germline CDR1 and CDR2: SGHDT and YYEEEE. The CDR3 has 13 residues. The CDR3 coding sequence is TGTGCCAGCAGCTTCGGGACTTACAATGAGCAGTTCTTC. Encoded protein: CASSFGTYNEQFF.

The rearrangement joins TRBV10-3 to TRBJ1-5; 7 bases align to TRBD1. V lost 7 bases to trimming and J lost 5 bases; unmatched junction nucleotides: 5. CDR3 length: 13 residues. Per germline, CDR1 ENHRY and CDR2 SYGVKD. The CDR3 reads CAIKGQRDQPQHF. CDR3 sequence (DNA): TGTGCCATCAAGGGACAGAGAGATCAGCCCCAGCATTTT.

This chain links TRBV3-1 (or the pseudogene TRBV3-2) with TRBJ2-5; 10 nucleotides align to TRBD2. The CDR3 is 14 amino acids. V was pared by 4 bases and J by 5 bases, with 4 bases of the junction left unmatched. Germline assignment: CDR1 LGHDT and CDR2 YNNKEL (reference sequence). Written as DNA, the CDR3 is TGTGCCAGCAGCCCTAGCGGGGGCGGGGAGACCCAGTACTTC. This translates into CASSPSGGGETQYF.

V usage is TRBV6-5 and J usage is TRBJ1-1; possible D gene TRBD1, 6 bases. Germline values: CDR1 MNHEY, CDR2 SVGAGI. Between the trimmed V and J ends, which lost 2 bases and 5 bases, there was a span of 12 bases. The CDR3 extends over 14 amino acids. The CDR3 spells CASSYGTLGTEAFF. For the CDR3, the DNA is TGTGCCAGCAGTTACGGGACACTTGGTACTGAAGCTTTCTTT.

This chain links TRBV7-6 with TRBJ2-7; 7 bases line up with TRBD2. Germline values: CDR1 SGHVS, CDR2 FNYEAQ. V trimming: 5 bases; J trimming: 4 bases; junction bases outside the gene matches: 5. This CDR3 comprises 13 residues. CDR3 residues: CASSPRTSYEQYF. CDR3 nucleotides: TGTGCCAGCAGCCCACGGACTAGTTACGAGCAGTACTTC.

This clone was observed once. The V and J genes are TRBV14 and TRBJ1-6; D call uncertain. CDR1 and CDR2 from the germline V gene are SGHDN and FVKESK. Trimming pared 2 bases from V and 5 bases from J, leaving 10 bases between. The CDR3 loop spans 15 amino acids. CDR3 nucleotides: TGTGCCAGCAGCCAAAGGCGGGCCAATAATTCACCCCTCCACTTT. Translation: CASSQRRANNSPLHF.

In regard to this clone: An end of the junction does not agree with germline; a read error may underlie this. This rearrangement joins TRBV4-1 to TRBJ2-2, with 8 bases identical to TRBD1. CDR1 is MGHRA and CDR2 is YSYEKL in the germline V gene. This CDR3 spans 17 amino acids. The chain's CDR3 is CASSQGNRGKEHRGAVF. The CDR3 DNA reads as TGCGCCAGCAGCCAAGGAAACAGGGGGAAAGAACACCGGGGAGCTGTTTTT.

This clone has only one observation. The chain has TRBV9 and TRBJ2-3; D unresolved. Germline V gene sequence: CDR1 SGDLS, CDR2 YYNGEE. V was trimmed by 0 bases and J by 4 bases, leaving 9 bases between them. The CDR3 is made up of 14 amino acids. The CDR3 DNA reads TGTGCCAGCAGCGTAGCTCAACCGGCAGATACGCAGTATTTT. It encodes CASSVAQPADTQYF.

This clone has a single count. The chain employs TRBV4-1 and TRBJ2-2; a possible D gene is TRBD1 (6 bases). Trimming pared 0 bases from V and 1 base from J, leaving 6 bases between. Looked up from germline, CDR1 is MGHRA and CDR2 is YSYEKL. The CDR3 is made up of 15 amino acids. The CDR3 sequence is CASSQEDRNTGELFF. In DNA form, the CDR3 reads TGCGCCAGCAGCCAAGAGGACAGGAACACCGGGGAGCTGTTTTTT.

CDR3 amino acids: CASSLLGGSYEQYF. CDR3 DNA: TGTGCCAGCAGTTTATTGGGGGGGTCCTACGAGCAGTACTTC. This chain links TRBV28 with TRBJ2-7; 7 bases are a match to TRBD2. CDR1 and CDR2 from the germline V gene are MDHEN and SYDVKM. The length of the CDR3 is 14 residues. V lost 1 base, J lost 1 base, and 1 base stayed unmatched.